The sample holds one count of the clone carrying this TCR beta chain. The donors were healthy bone marrow donors. V was pared by 3 bases and J by 3 bases, with 15 bases between. This CDR3 spans 15 amino acids. Germline CDR1 MDHEN, CDR2 SYDVKM. Primers: 60 Vbeta forward and 13 Jbeta reverse. The assay was immunoSEQ multiplex PCR, and TCRdb's table has in-frame clones only and misses some. This table has 150,000 or so clones, 77% appearing once. The data originate from a study of cytomegalovirus exposure and HLA in healthy donors. About the research overall: HLA-typed donors were the source of about 85 million unique TCRs held in an early data release.

The chain has TRBV28 and TRBJ2-7; TRBD1 is a possible D gene (5 bases). Sequenced sample: PBMCs. The TCR originated in a male donor in good health and CMV-seronegative. This CDR3 reads CASSFPGHPRYEQYF. For the CDR3, the DNA is TGTGCCAGCAGTTTCCCAGGGCACCCCCGCTACGAGCAGTACTTC.